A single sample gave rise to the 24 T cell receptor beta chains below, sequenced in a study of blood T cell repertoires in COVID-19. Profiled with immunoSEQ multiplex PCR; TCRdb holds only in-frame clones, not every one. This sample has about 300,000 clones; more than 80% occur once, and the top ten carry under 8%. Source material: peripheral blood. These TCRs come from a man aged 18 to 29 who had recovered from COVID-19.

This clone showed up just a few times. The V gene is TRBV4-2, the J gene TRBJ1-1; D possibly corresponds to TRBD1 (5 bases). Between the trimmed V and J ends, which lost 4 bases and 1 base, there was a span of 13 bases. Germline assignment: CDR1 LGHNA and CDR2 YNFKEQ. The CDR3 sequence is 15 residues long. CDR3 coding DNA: TGTGCCAGCAGCCTCCAGACAGCCCCGAACACTGAAGCTTTCTTT. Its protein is CASSLQTAPNTEAFF.

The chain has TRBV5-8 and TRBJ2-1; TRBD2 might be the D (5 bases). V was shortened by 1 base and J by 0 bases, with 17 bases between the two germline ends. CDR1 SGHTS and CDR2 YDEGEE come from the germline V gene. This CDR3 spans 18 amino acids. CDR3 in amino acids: CASSLLQFRESSYNEQFF. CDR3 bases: TGTGCCAGCAGCTTGTTGCAGTTTAGGGAGAGCTCCTACAATGAGCAGTTCTTC.

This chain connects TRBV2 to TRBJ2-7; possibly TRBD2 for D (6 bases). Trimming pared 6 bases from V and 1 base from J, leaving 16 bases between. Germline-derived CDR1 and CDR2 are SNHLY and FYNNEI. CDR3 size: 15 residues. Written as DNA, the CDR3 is TGTGCCAGCAGCAGTTTAGAGGGGACTTCCTACGAGCAGTACTTC. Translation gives CASSSLEGTSYEQYF.

In DNA form, the CDR3 reads TGTGCCAGCAGCTCCGACACAGATAGCACAGATACGCAGTATTTT. As protein: CASSSDTDSTDTQYF. The chain is built from TRBV13 and TRBJ2-3; no definite D call. The CDR3 length is 15 residues. Trimming shortened V by 4 bases and J by 0 bases, and 11 bases separated the two germline ends. The germline gives CDR1 PRHDT, CDR2 FYEKMQ (reference sequence).

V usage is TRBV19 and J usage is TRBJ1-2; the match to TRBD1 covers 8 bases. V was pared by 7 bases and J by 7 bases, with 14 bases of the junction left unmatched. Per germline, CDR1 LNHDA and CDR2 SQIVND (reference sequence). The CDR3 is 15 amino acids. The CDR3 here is CASNPGQGDYFGYTF. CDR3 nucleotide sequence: TGTGCCAGTAACCCTGGACAGGGTGATTACTTTGGCTACACCTTC. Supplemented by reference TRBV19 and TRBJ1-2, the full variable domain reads DGGITQSPKYLFRKEGQNVTLSCEQNLNHDAMYWYRQDPGQGLRLIYYSQIVNDFQKGDIAEGYSVSREKKESFPLTVTSAQKNPTAFYLCASNPGQGDYFGYTFGSGTRLTVV.

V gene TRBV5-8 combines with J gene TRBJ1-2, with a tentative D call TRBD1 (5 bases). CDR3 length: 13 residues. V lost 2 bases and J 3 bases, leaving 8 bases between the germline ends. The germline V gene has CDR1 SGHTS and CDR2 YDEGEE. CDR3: CASSLRQYYGYTF. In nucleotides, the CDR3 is TGTGCCAGCAGCTTACGACAGTACTATGGCTACACCTTC.

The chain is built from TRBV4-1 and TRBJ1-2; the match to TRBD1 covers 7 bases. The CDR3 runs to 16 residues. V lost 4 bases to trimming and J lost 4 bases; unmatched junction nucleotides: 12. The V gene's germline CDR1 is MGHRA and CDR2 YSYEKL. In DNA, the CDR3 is TGCGCCAGCAGCCCCCGTTCAGACAGGGTTTCCTATGGCTACACCTTC. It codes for CASSPRSDRVSYGYTF.

The CDR3 DNA reads TGTGCCAGCAGCTCTCCCGGGACAGGGGGCTTTTCGAACACTGAAGCTTTCTTT. It codes for CASSSPGTGGFSNTEAFF. The chain carries TRBV9 and TRBJ1-1; 12 bases are shared with TRBD1. The CDR3 spans 18 residues. Germline V CDR1 and CDR2: SGDLS, YYNGEE. V gave up 4 bases and J gave up 1 base; unmatched junction bases: 11.

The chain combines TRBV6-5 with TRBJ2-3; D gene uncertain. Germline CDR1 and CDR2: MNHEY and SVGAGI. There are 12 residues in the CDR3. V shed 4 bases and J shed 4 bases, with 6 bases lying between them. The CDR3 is CASSSTSDTQYF. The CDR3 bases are TGTGCCAGCAGTTCGACATCAGATACGCAGTATTTT.

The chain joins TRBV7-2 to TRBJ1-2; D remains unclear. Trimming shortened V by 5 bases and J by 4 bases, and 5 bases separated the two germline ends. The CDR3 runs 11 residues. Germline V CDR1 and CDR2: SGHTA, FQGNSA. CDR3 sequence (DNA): TGTGCCAGCAGCCCCAGCTATGGCTACACCTTC. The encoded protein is CASSPSYGYTF.

CDR3 sequence reads: CASRIGVGGDEAFF. DNA of the CDR3: TGTGCCAGCAGGATAGGCGTGGGGGGGGACGAAGCTTTCTTT. The genes are TRBV27 and TRBJ1-1; possibly TRBD1 for D (5 bases). The germline gives CDR1 MNHEY, CDR2 SMNVEV (reference sequence). With 6 bases removed from V and 8 bases from J, the gap between germline ends came to 19 bases. The CDR3 has 14 amino acids.

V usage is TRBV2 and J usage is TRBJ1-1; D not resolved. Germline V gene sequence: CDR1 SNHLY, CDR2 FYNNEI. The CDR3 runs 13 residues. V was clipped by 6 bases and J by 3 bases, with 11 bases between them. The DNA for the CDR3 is TGTGCCAGCAGCTACCAACGGGACACTGAAGCTTTCTTT. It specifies CASSYQRDTEAFF.

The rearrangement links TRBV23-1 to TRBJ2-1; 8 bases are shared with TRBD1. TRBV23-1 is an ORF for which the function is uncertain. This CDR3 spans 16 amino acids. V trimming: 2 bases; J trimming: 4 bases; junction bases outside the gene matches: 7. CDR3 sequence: CASSQNRDRPYNEQFF. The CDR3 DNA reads TGCGCCAGCAGTCAAAACCGGGACAGGCCTTACAATGAGCAGTTCTTC.

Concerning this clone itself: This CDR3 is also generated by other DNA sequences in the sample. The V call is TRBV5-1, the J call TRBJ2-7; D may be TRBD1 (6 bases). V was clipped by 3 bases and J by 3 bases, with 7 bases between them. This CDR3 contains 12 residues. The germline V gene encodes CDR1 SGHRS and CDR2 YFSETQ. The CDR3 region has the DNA TGCGCCAGCAGCTCGACAGGCTACGAGCAGTACTTC. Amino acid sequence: CASSSTGYEQYF.

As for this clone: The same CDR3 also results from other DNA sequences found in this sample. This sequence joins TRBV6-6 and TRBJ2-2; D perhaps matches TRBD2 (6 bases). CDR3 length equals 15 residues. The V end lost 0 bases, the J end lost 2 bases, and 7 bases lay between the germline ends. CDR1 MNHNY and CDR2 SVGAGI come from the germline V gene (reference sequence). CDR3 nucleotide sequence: TGTGCCAGCAGTTACTCTAGCGGCAACACCGGGGAGCTGTTTTTT. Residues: CASSYSSGNTGELFF.

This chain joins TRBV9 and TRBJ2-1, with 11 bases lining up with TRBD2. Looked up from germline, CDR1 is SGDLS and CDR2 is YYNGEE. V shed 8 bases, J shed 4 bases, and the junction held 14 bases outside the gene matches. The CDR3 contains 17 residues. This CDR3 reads CASNQVAGGEIYNEQFF. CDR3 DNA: TGTGCCAGTAACCAAGTAGCGGGAGGGGAAATTTACAATGAGCAGTTCTTC.

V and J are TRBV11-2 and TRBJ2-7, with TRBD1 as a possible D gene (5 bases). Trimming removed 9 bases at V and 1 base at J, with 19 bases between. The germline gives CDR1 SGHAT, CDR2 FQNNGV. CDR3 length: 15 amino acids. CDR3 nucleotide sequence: TGTGCCAGTGTACTTTCAGGGCAACTTTCCTACGAGCAGTACTTC. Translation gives CASVLSGQLSYEQYF.

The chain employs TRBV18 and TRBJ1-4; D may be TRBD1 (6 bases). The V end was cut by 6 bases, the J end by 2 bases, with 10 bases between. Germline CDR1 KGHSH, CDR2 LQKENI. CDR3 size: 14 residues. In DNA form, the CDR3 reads TGTGCCAGCTCCCGACAGGCGACTAATGAAAAACTGTTTTTT. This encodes CASSRQATNEKLFF. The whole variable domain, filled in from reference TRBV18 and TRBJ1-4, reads NAGVMQNPRHLVRRRGQEARLRCSPMKGHSHVYWYRQLPEEGLKFMVYLQKENIIDESGMPKERFSAEFPKEGPSILRIQQVVRGDSAAYFCASSRQATNEKLFFGSGTQLSVL.

The DNA for the CDR3 is TGTGCCAGCAGTCCGGCCGGGACAGGGCCCTACTATGGCTACACCTTC. Translation gives CASSPAGTGPYYGYTF. The chain uses TRBV27 and TRBJ1-2; TRBD1 matches at 9 bases. This CDR3 spans 16 amino acids. Germline CDR1 is MNHEY and CDR2 is SMNVEV (reference sequence). The V gene end was trimmed by 5 bases and the J gene end by 3 bases; junction bases not matched to a gene: 10.

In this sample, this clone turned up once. The CDR3 coding sequence is TGTGCCAGCAGCTTACGGACTAGCGGGGAGAATGAGCAGTTCTTC. Translating it yields CASSLRTSGENEQFF. The rearrangement uses TRBV11-3 and TRBJ2-1; 12 positions agree with TRBD2. The CDR3 extends over 15 amino acids. Germline CDR1 and CDR2: SGHNT and YENEEA. The ends lost 2 bases at V and 7 bases at J; junction bases unmatched: 3.

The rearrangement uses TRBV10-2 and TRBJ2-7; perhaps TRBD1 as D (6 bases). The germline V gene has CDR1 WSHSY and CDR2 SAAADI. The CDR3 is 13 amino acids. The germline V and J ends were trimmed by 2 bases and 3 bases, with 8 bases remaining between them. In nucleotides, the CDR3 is TGCGCCAGCAGTGAGATAGGGGGCTACGAGCAGTACTTC. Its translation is CASSEIGGYEQYF.

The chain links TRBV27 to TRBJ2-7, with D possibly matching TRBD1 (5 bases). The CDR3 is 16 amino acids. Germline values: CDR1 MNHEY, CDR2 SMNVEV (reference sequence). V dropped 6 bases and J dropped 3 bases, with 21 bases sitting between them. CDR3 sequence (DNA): TGTGCCAGCAGCCTCAGGGTAGGGGCTCGAGACTACGAGCAGTACTTC. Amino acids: CASSLRVGARDYEQYF.

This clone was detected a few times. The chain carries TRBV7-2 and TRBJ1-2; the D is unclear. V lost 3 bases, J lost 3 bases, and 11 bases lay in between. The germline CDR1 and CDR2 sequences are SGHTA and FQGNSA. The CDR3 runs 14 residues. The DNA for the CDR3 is TGTGCCAGCAGCTTGACTCTTCTGGACTATGGCTACACCTTC. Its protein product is CASSLTLLDYGYTF.

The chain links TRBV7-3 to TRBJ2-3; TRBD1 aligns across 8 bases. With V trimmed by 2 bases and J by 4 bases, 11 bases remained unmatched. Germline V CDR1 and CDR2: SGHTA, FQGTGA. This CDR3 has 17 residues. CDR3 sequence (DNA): TGTGCCAGCAGCTTAGGGAATCACGCAGGGGGCGCAGATACGCAGTATTTT. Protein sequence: CASSLGNHAGGADTQYF.